Following are 18 T cell receptor beta chains from one sample sequenced in a study of T cells in Graves' hyperthyroidism and ophthalmopathy. Researchers took RNA transcripts and amplified the TCR beta CDR3 regions from them. The HTBI set primed first-round TCR CDR3 RT-PCR. TCRdb recomputed calls from the multiplex PCR reads with MiXCR, one row per CDR3 protein. Of about 400,000 distinct CDR3 sequences listed, around 15% are singletons. Material for sequencing was blood. The receptor set was obtained from a man aged 50 to 60 with Graves' ophthalmopathy.

This clonotype was detected a few times. This chain links TRBV10-3 with TRBJ2-3; the D gene is possibly TRBD2 (5 bases). The germline CDR1 and CDR2 sequences are ENHRY and SYGVKD. V was cut by 10 bases and J by 6 bases, with 8 bases left in between. CDR3 length equals 10 residues. CDR3 loop: CATGGDTQYF. The CDR3 coding sequence is TGTGCCACGGGCGGGGATACGCAGTATTTT.

This clonotype was seen only a few times. The conserved final phenylalanine or tryptophan is absent from the CDR3, which likely points to a read error. The rearrangement uses TRBV6-1 and TRBJ1-5; no reliable D call. The CDR3 is 14 amino acids. Germline V CDR1 and CDR2: MNHNS, SASEGT. V was pared by 6 bases and J by 2 bases, with 11 bases between. DNA of the CDR3: TGTGCCAGCAGGACGAAATTGGGCAATCAGCCCCAGCATCTT. It is translated as CASRTKLGNQPQHL.

This clonotype was seen only once. The chain recombines TRBV7-2 with TRBJ1-2; D might be TRBD1 (5 bases). Germline V gives CDR1 SGHTA, CDR2 FQGNSA. CDR3 length: 15 amino acids. V lost 3 bases and J 5 bases, leaving 16 bases between the germline ends. In nucleotides, the CDR3 is TGTGCCAGCAGCTTCGGCAGTCTTGCAGGGTATGGCTACACCTTC. Protein product: CASSFGSLAGYGYTF.

The CDR3 protein is CSAPPGQGAETQYF. The DNA for the CDR3 is TGCAGTGCGCCCCCGGGACAGGGGGCTGAGACCCAGTACTTC. The V call is TRBV20-1, the J call TRBJ2-5, with 12 bases aligning to TRBD1. Trimming removed 6 bases from V and 5 bases from J; junction bases left unmatched: 7. Germline V gene data show CDR1 as DFQATT and CDR2 as SNEGSKA (reference sequence). There are 14 residues in the CDR3.

This clonotype has more than one count but fewer than ten. The V and J genes are TRBV12-3 or TRBV12-4 and TRBJ2-3; no definite D call. V lost 2 bases, J lost 4 bases, and 4 bases lay in between. The CDR3 loop spans 12 amino acids. The CDR3 nucleotides are TGTGCCAGCAGTTTACACCCAGATACGCAGTATTTT. Its protein is CASSLHPDTQYF.

The chain uses TRBV24-1 and TRBJ2-7, with D possibly TRBD2 on 5 matching bases. Per germline, CDR1 KGHDR and CDR2 SFDVKD. This CDR3 region has 15 residues. The V end lost 5 bases, the J end lost 0 bases, and 13 bases lay between the germline ends. This chain's CDR3 is CATSAKLGASYEQYF. CDR3 nucleotides: TGTGCCACCAGTGCAAAATTGGGAGCCTCCTACGAGCAGTACTTC.

This clonotype was counted ten times or more. The chain has TRBV6-1 and TRBJ2-1; 7 bases map to TRBD2. The length of the CDR3 is 15 residues. The ends lost 3 bases at V and 0 bases at J; junction bases unmatched: 2. Germline CDR1 reads MNHNS; CDR2 reads SASEGT. CDR3 DNA: TGTGCCAGCAGTGAGGGAGGGAGCTCCTACAATGAGCAGTTCTTC. It yields the protein CASSEGGSSYNEQFF.

This clonotype was seen ten or more times. This chain connects TRBV12-3 or TRBV12-4 to TRBJ2-2, with TRBD2 as a possible D gene (5 bases). Between the trimmed V and J ends, which lost 3 bases and 2 bases, there was a span of 10 bases. This CDR3 region has 15 residues. The CDR3 nucleotides are TGTGCCAGCAGTTTCGGACTTTCAAACACCGGGGAGCTGTTTTTT. Its translation is CASSFGLSNTGELFF.

Note on this clonotype: Being one base from a much bigger clone, this may be a read error. The chain links TRBV5-6 to TRBJ2-1; 9 nucleotides align to TRBD1. Looked up from germline, CDR1 is SGHDT and CDR2 is YYEEEE. The CDR3 totals 17 residues. The V gene end was trimmed by 0 bases and the J gene end by 10 bases; junction bases not matched to a gene: 14. The chain's CDR3 is CASSLAGTGYSGEEQFF. In nucleotides, the CDR3 is TGTGCCAGCAGCTTGGCCGGGACAGGGTATTCGGGGGAAGAGCAGTTCTTC.

This clonotype has a count of ten or more. This chain uses TRBV20-1 with TRBJ1-5, with D tentatively TRBD1 (6 bases). Trimming removed 5 bases at V and 4 bases at J, with 15 bases between. The germline gives CDR1 DFQATT, CDR2 SNEGSKA (reference sequence). The CDR3 runs to 14 residues. The CDR3 region has the DNA TGCAGTGCTCTCGCGTTCGACAGGAATCAGCCCCAGCATTTT. It codes for CSALAFDRNQPQHF.

The V and J genes are TRBV9 and TRBJ2-1; D may be TRBD2 (5 bases). CDR3 length: 17 amino acids. CDR1 and CDR2 from the germline V gene are SGDLS and YYNGEE. V was clipped by 4 bases and J by 0 bases, with 17 bases between them. The CDR3 reads CASSPGISRSSYNEQFF. The CDR3 DNA is TGTGCCAGCAGCCCGGGGATCTCCAGGAGCTCCTACAATGAGCAGTTCTTC.

This clonotype was counted at least ten times. The chain joins TRBV28 to TRBJ2-1, with D unclear. This CDR3 region has 15 residues. V dropped 2 bases and J dropped 4 bases, with 12 bases sitting between them. CDR1 and CDR2 (germline): MDHEN, SYDVKM. CDR3 bases: TGTGCCAGCAGTTTAGGCGGAGCAAGATACAATGAGCAGTTCTTC. This translates into CASSLGGARYNEQFF.

The table lists this clonotype with many counts. The rearrangement joins TRBV15 to TRBJ2-2, with 11 bases that match TRBD2. The CDR3 is 16 residues long. V gave up 3 bases and J gave up 6 bases; unmatched junction bases: 6. Germline V CDR1 and CDR2: LNHNV, YYDKDF (reference sequence). CDR3 in amino acids: CATSRPLAGVAGELFF. The CDR3 coding sequence is TGTGCCACCAGCAGGCCACTAGCGGGAGTGGCCGGGGAGCTGTTTTTT.

This clonotype was counted a few times. A much larger clonotype is one base distant, so this may be a read error. The chain couples TRBV2 to TRBJ2-7; 12 bases match TRBD1. The J segment lost 6 bases and the V segment lost 4 bases, leaving 4 bases of the junction unmatched. Germline CDR1 SNHLY, CDR2 FYNNEI. The CDR3 runs to 14 residues. The CDR3 spells CASSGRDRGLEQYF. CDR3 DNA: TGTGCCAGCAGTGGTCGGGACAGGGGGCTCGAGCAGTACTTC.

This clonotype was recorded many times. The chain couples TRBV20-1 to TRBJ2-7; D is ambiguous. The V end was cut by 6 bases, the J end by 1 base, with 10 bases between. The length of the CDR3 is 12 residues. Germline CDR1 is DFQATT and CDR2 is SNEGSKA (reference sequence). CDR3 coding DNA: TGCAGTGCGAATCCAGATTCCTACGAGCAGTACTTC. Its protein product is CSANPDSYEQYF.

This rearrangement joins TRBV20-1 to TRBJ1-2; D ambiguous. CDR1 is DFQATT and CDR2 is SNEGSKA in the germline V gene (reference sequence). The germline V and J ends were trimmed by 5 bases and 4 bases, with 2 bases remaining between them. This CDR3 spans 9 amino acids. This chain's CDR3 is CSASYGYTF. The CDR3 nucleotides read TGCAGTGCTTCCTATGGCTACACCTTC.

This clonotype was seen at least ten times. V usage is TRBV12-3 or TRBV12-4 and J usage is TRBJ1-4; D possibly corresponds to TRBD1 (5 bases). The CDR3 runs 15 residues. Trimming removed 4 bases at V and 8 bases at J, with 17 bases between. For the CDR3, the DNA is TGTGCCAGCAGTTGGGTCGCAGGGTTGAGGGAAAAACTGTTTTTT. Residues: CASSWVAGLREKLFF.

In regard to this clonotype: A read error is likely, as this CDR3 ends without the conserved phenylalanine or tryptophan. This chain's CDR3 is CASSIGRPYEQYL. CDR3 sequence (DNA): TGTGCCAGTAGTATCGGACGACCCTACGAGCAGTACCTC. The rearrangement uses TRBV19 and TRBJ2-7; D not certain. The CDR3 covers 13 residues. The germline V gene encodes CDR1 LNHDA and CDR2 SQIVND (reference sequence). Trimming removed 3 bases from V and 2 bases from J, with 8 bases in between.